A single sample is the source of the 11 T cell receptor beta chains below, sequenced in a study of OX40 agonist ivuxolimab in advanced cancers. The library was generated by the immunoSEQ multiplex PCR assay. Entries here come from immuneACCESS through TCRdb and include only in-frame sequences with V and J called. Some clones fail to appear in such tables; in the studies checked, an unresolved V gene covers under half of the shortfall, and the cause of the remainder is unknown. The sample data list about 110,000 clones, and less than 95% of these were observed just once. The ten largest clones take up 0.5% to 0.8% of the sample. Specimen: CD4+ or CD8+ T cells sorted from blood, collected in a trial of the OX40 agonist ivuxolimab. The origin of the receptors is an adult with an advanced solid tumor such as melanoma, head and neck, liver or kidney cancer.

This chain connects TRBV19 to TRBJ1-5; D is ambiguous. V was shortened by 6 bases and J by 5 bases, with 11 bases between the two germline ends. CDR3 length: 13 residues. CDR1 is LNHDA, CDR2 SQIVND, per germline (reference sequence). CDR3 in DNA: TGTGCCAGTAGGGAAAGGGTTGATCAGCCCCAGCATTTT. This encodes CASRERVDQPQHF.

The rearrangement joins TRBV7-9 to TRBJ2-5; TRBD2 matches at 9 bases. The CDR3 spans 17 residues. Trimming removed 3 bases from V and 2 bases from J; junction bases left unmatched: 10. Germline V CDR1 and CDR2: SEHNR, FQNEAQ (reference sequence). The CDR3 reads CASSFRLAGKLQETQYF. CDR3 in DNA: TGTGCCAGCAGCTTTAGGCTAGCGGGGAAGCTACAAGAGACCCAGTACTTC.

The chain recombines TRBV6-5 with TRBJ1-1; 8 bases are a match to TRBD1. CDR1 is MNHEY, CDR2 SVGAGI, per germline. V shed 6 bases, J shed 1 base, and the junction held 4 bases outside the gene matches. The CDR3 consists of 14 residues. The CDR3 reads CASRNGQGNTEAFF. In DNA form, the CDR3 reads TGTGCCAGCAGGAACGGACAGGGGAACACTGAAGCTTTCTTT.

The chain's CDR3 is CASSPPDRPYGYTF. The CDR3 DNA follows: TGTGCCAGCAGCCCCCCGGACAGGCCCTACGGCTACACCTTC. V is TRBV6-5 and J is TRBJ1-2; 7 bases align to TRBD1. CDR1 and CDR2 (germline): MNHEY, SVGAGI. The CDR3 has 14 amino acids. V lost 6 bases and J lost 8; bases outside the gene matches: 12.

CDR3 region: CASSDPNTEAFF. Here the CDR3 DNA reads TGCGCCAGCAGTGACCCGAACACTGAAGCTTTCTTT. J is TRBJ1-1 and V is TRBV10-1; no clear D gene. Per germline, CDR1 WNHNN and CDR2 SYGVQD (reference sequence). Trimming took off 3 bases at V and 1 base at J, with 3 bases between the two ends. This CDR3 is built from 12 residues.

V is TRBV18 and J is TRBJ1-1; 7 bases fit TRBD1. The V segment lost 4 bases and the J segment 6 bases; nucleotides outside the gene matches: 5. Germline V gene data show CDR1 as KGHSH and CDR2 as LQKENI. The CDR3 totals 13 residues. The CDR3 nucleotides are TGTGCCAGCTCACGAGACAGGGTCCCTGAAGCTTTCTTT. Its protein product is CASSRDRVPEAFF.

This CDR3 is CASSFRPNEGEQFF. Here the CDR3 DNA reads TGTGCCAGCAGCTTCCGACCAAATGAGGGTGAGCAGTTCTTC. The chain joins TRBV7-3 to TRBJ2-1; the D gene is possibly TRBD2 (5 bases). V was trimmed by 3 bases and J by 9 bases, leaving 15 bases between them. Per germline, CDR1 SGHTA and CDR2 FQGTGA. The CDR3 sequence is 14 residues long.

The V gene is TRBV5-4, the J gene TRBJ2-1, with 12 bases identical to TRBD2. Trimming took 4 bases from V and 7 from J; bases not matched to a gene: 6. This CDR3 has 15 residues. Per germline, CDR1 SGHNT and CDR2 YYREEE (reference sequence). The CDR3 nucleotides read TGTGCCAGCAGCCCGACTAGCGGGAGAGATAATGAGCAGTTCTTC. Translating it yields CASSPTSGRDNEQFF.

The rearrangement links TRBV6-5 to TRBJ2-7, with TRBD2 matching over 10 bases. V trimming: 10 bases; J trimming: 3 bases; junction bases outside the gene matches: 12. The CDR3 consists of 15 residues. The germline CDR1 and CDR2 sequences are MNHEY and SVGAGI. CDR3 coding DNA: TGTGCCACCGCGACGTTAGGACTAGCGGTCTACGAGCAGTACTTC. This translates into CATATLGLAVYEQYF.

The rearrangement links TRBV10-2 to TRBJ1-2, with 7 bases matching TRBD1. With 0 bases clipped from V and 4 bases from J, the junction kept 5 bases outside the gene matches. The germline CDR1 and CDR2 sequences are WSHSY and SAAADI. This CDR3 is built from 15 residues. The DNA for the CDR3 is TGCGCCAGCAGTGAGTCCCCGACAGGGTCCTATGGCTACACCTTC. Protein product: CASSESPTGSYGYTF.

A few counts support this clone. V and J are TRBV2 and TRBJ1-5; D remains unclear. In germline, CDR1 is SNHLY, CDR2 FYNNEI. V lost 1 base, J lost 6 bases, and 10 bases lay in between. The CDR3 loop spans 14 amino acids. The CDR3 DNA sequence: TGTGCCAGCAGTGAAGAGGCAGTGGGTCAGCCCCAGCATTTT. This sequence encodes CASSEEAVGQPQHF.